The next 16 T cell receptor beta chains were all read from a single sample in a study of cytomegalovirus exposure and HLA in healthy donors. The PCR made use of 60 Vbeta and 13 Jbeta primers. Generated by immunoSEQ multiplex PCR, the TCRdb table keeps only in-frame clones and is missing some. The sample has 120,000 or so clones, 78% seen once; the top ten hold under 13%. Sequencing was performed on PBMCs. The receptors come from a man aged 30 to 45 in good health and CMV-seropositive.

The V gene is TRBV30, the J gene TRBJ2-1; D is possibly TRBD1 (6 bases). Germline V gene lookup returns CDR1 GTSNPN and CDR2 SVGIG (reference sequence). CDR3 length equals 12 residues. Trimming left V 2 bases short and J 8 bases short, with 10 bases between. CDR3 coding DNA: TGTGCCTGGAGTATAGGGGGTCATGAGCAGTTCTTC. It translates to CAWSIGGHEQFF.

The V and J genes are TRBV4-2 and TRBJ2-3; 9 bases line up with TRBD2. The germline V gene encodes CDR1 LGHNA and CDR2 YNFKEQ. Unmatched junction bases numbered 1, after V lost 0 bases and J lost 3 bases. The CDR3 consists of 15 residues. CDR3 in DNA: TGTGCCAGCAGCCAAGAGAGCGGGAGGACAGATACGCAGTATTTT. Amino acid sequence: CASSQESGRTDTQYF.

This sequence joins TRBV2 and TRBJ2-5; 9 nucleotides agree with TRBD2. The CDR3 spans 16 residues. The junction had 12 bases not matched to a gene; V was cut back by 8 bases and J by 2 bases. CDR1 is SNHLY, CDR2 FYNNEI, per germline. The CDR3 region has the DNA TGTGCCAGCGGGGATCGGGCGGGAGGGGTACAAGAGACCCAGTACTTC. Its translation: CASGDRAGGVQETQYF.

The chain is built from TRBV14 and TRBJ2-2; D perhaps matches TRBD2 (6 bases). CDR3 size: 16 residues. V lost 4 bases to trimming and J lost 0 bases, with 12 bases between them. CDR1 SGHDN and CDR2 FVKESK come from the germline V gene. The CDR3: CASSPQRAPNTGELFF. The CDR3 bases are TGTGCCAGCAGCCCCCAGCGGGCCCCGAACACCGGGGAGCTGTTTTTT.

This chain's CDR3 is CASSLNPLASGELFF. CDR3 sequence (DNA): TGCGCCAGCAGCCTGAACCCCCTGGCCAGCGGGGAGCTGTTTTTT. The V call is TRBV4-3, the J call TRBJ2-2; D ambiguous. Trimming took off 4 bases at V and 7 bases at J, with 16 bases between the two ends. CDR3 length equals 15 residues. CDR1 is LGHNA and CDR2 is YSLEER in the germline V gene.

The chain recombines TRBV7-2 with TRBJ2-1; D is perhaps TRBD2 (6 bases). The CDR3 spans 17 residues. Germline lookup yields CDR1 SGHTA and CDR2 FQGNSA. Trimming left V 0 bases short and J 2 bases short, with 14 bases between. The CDR3 reads CASSLAGGASAYNEQFF. CDR3 nucleotides: TGTGCCAGCAGCTTAGCCGGAGGGGCTAGCGCCTACAATGAGCAGTTCTTC.

The gene calls are TRBV10-3 and TRBJ2-7, with 7 nucleotides matching TRBD1. This CDR3 has 16 amino acids. The V and J ends lost 0 bases and 0 bases, in that order; junction bases with no gene match: 5. In germline, CDR1 is ENHRY, CDR2 SYGVKD. The CDR3 DNA sequence: TGTGCCATCAGTGAGTCGGGACAGCAAGCCTCCTACGAGCAGTACTTC. Translating gives CAISESGQQASYEQYF.

The V gene is TRBV27, the J gene TRBJ2-2; 12 bases are a match to TRBD2. V was clipped by 3 bases and J by 5 bases; unmatched bases: 13. CDR1 is MNHEY and CDR2 is SMNVEV in the germline V gene (reference sequence). The CDR3 extends over 19 amino acids. The CDR3 sequence: CASSFQTSGSHGMTGELFF. In nucleotides, the CDR3 is TGTGCCAGCAGTTTTCAGACTAGCGGGAGTCACGGAATGACCGGGGAGCTGTTTTTT.

CDR3: CASSVAGTAYGYTF. The CDR3 DNA follows: TGTGCCAGCAGCGTAGCCGGGACAGCGTATGGCTACACCTTC. The chain employs TRBV9 and TRBJ1-2; 7 bases are a match to TRBD1. Germline CDR1 and CDR2: SGDLS and YYNGEE. The CDR3 has 14 amino acids. The J segment lost 5 bases and the V segment lost 0 bases, leaving 4 bases of the junction unmatched.

The gene calls are TRBV4-3 and TRBJ2-1, with 10 bases fitting TRBD2. With 1 base clipped from V and 6 bases from J, the junction kept 9 bases outside the gene matches. CDR3 length: 17 residues. The V gene's germline CDR1 is LGHNA and CDR2 YSLEER. The CDR3 here is CASSQGASGSLLNEQFF. CDR3 in DNA: TGCGCCAGCAGCCAAGGGGCTAGCGGGAGTCTCCTCAATGAGCAGTTCTTC.

The chain carries TRBV9 and TRBJ2-1, with 9 bases aligning to TRBD2. Unmatched junction bases numbered 2, after V lost 7 bases and J lost 3 bases. CDR1 is SGDLS and CDR2 is YYNGEE in the germline V gene. The CDR3 covers 13 residues. The CDR3 sequence: CASGGRVYNEQFF. The CDR3 DNA reads as TGTGCCAGCGGCGGGAGGGTCTACAATGAGCAGTTCTTC.

This chain uses TRBV9 with TRBJ2-7; TRBD2 aligns across 8 bases. CDR3 length: 15 amino acids. The trim removed 4 bases at V and 0 bases at J, leaving 6 bases unmatched. CDR1 is SGDLS and CDR2 is YYNGEE in the germline V gene. CDR3 nucleotide sequence: TGTGCCAGCAGCCGATCCGGGACTAGCTCCTACGAGCAGTACTTC. It specifies CASSRSGTSSYEQYF.

This clone was found once. This chain's CDR3 is CASSYLGTSDYEQYF. The CDR3 coding sequence is TGTGCCAGCAGTTATTTGGGGACATCAGACTACGAGCAGTACTTC. The V and J genes are TRBV6-6 and TRBJ2-7; maybe TRBD1 (6 bases). The V gene's germline CDR1 is MNHNY and CDR2 SVGAGI (reference sequence). Trimming pared 3 bases from V and 3 bases from J, leaving 15 bases between. This CDR3 comprises 15 residues.

The chain joins TRBV4-3 to TRBJ2-5; 16 positions agree with TRBD2. Germline V gene data show CDR1 as LGHNA and CDR2 as YSLEER. V was clipped by 0 bases and J by 5 bases; unmatched bases: 9. The CDR3 covers 19 residues. Here the CDR3 reads CASSQDRGTSGRAGETQYF. The CDR3 DNA follows: TGCGCCAGCAGCCAAGATAGGGGGACTAGCGGGAGGGCCGGGGAGACCCAGTACTTC.

This chain links TRBV27 with TRBJ2-3, with a tentative D call TRBD1 (6 bases). The CDR3 length is 14 residues. V lost 6 bases and J lost 6, with 16 bases in between. From germline, CDR1 is MNHEY and CDR2 SMNVEV (reference sequence). The CDR3 protein is CASRVAQGWDTQYF. The CDR3 bases are TGTGCCAGCAGGGTTGCACAGGGCTGGGATACGCAGTATTTT.

This clone occurred a few times. The V and J genes are TRBV5-6 and TRBJ1-4, with 9 bases fitting TRBD1. The germline CDR1 and CDR2 sequences are SGHDT and YYEEEE. The CDR3 is 16 amino acids. After removal of 1 base from V and 3 bases from J, the junction contained 4 bases not matched to a gene. In DNA, the CDR3 is TGTGCCAGCAGCTTGCCTCGACAGGGGGCTAATGAAAAACTGTTTTTT. Amino acids: CASSLPRQGANEKLFF.